This is a list of T cell receptor beta chains from one sample in a study of CXCR3-negative and CXCR3-positive naive CD8 T cells. TCRdb re-analyzed the 5' RACE reads; it lists each CDR3 protein once, without DNA. The listing records around 160,000 distinct CDR3 sequences. The sample consisted of naive CXCR3+ CD8+ T cells from blood. Every receptor here comes from a human donor in good health. Some clones in this sample may be carry-over from other donors' samples. CDR3s include the opening cysteine and the closing phenylalanine or tryptophan.

V	length	J	CDR3
TRBV4-2	14	TRBJ1-1	CASSPDRGGLEAFF
TRBV29-1	14	TRBJ2-7	CSVVGHRDTYEQYF
TRBV2	15	TRBJ1-5	CASSEGTGQRQPQHF
TRBV5-4	15	TRBJ2-1	CASSNRDFQDDEQFF
TRBV29-1	14	TRBJ1-2	CSVVTDLNNYGYTF
TRBV7-3	13	TRBJ2-5	CASSLTLGETQYF
TRBV12-3/TRBV12-4	14	TRBJ2-7	CASSIPGNTYEQYF
TRBV2	13	TRBJ2-1	CASGGDSYNEQFF
TRBV5-1	14	TRBJ1-1	CASSPGTGPTEAFF
TRBV29-1	14	TRBJ2-1	CSVDPSGPYNEQFF
TRBV5-1	15	TRBJ2-7	CASSFDRAGTYEQYF
TRBV7-8	17	TRBJ2-7	CASSPRGASGGAHEQYF
TRBV7-9	13	TRBJ2-5	CASRESVEETQYF
TRBV6-5	13	TRBJ2-4	CASSYNLGVVQYF
TRBV9	17	TRBJ2-5	CASSVAPGLADQETQYF
TRBV20-1	15	TRBJ2-7	CSARDRGASSYEQYF
TRBV29-1	11	TRBJ2-1	CSVELYNEQFF
TRBV20-1	15	TRBJ1-1	CSAQGLKALNTEAFF
TRBV2	13	TRBJ2-7	CASDWQSSYEQYF
TRBV18	14	TRBJ2-1	CASSLTKGANEQFF
TRBV5-1	16	TRBJ1-2	CASSAWGQDGDYGYTF
TRBV5-1	13	TRBJ1-1	CASSLVRGMEAFF
TRBV25-1	13	TRBJ2-1	CASSDEYSYEQFF